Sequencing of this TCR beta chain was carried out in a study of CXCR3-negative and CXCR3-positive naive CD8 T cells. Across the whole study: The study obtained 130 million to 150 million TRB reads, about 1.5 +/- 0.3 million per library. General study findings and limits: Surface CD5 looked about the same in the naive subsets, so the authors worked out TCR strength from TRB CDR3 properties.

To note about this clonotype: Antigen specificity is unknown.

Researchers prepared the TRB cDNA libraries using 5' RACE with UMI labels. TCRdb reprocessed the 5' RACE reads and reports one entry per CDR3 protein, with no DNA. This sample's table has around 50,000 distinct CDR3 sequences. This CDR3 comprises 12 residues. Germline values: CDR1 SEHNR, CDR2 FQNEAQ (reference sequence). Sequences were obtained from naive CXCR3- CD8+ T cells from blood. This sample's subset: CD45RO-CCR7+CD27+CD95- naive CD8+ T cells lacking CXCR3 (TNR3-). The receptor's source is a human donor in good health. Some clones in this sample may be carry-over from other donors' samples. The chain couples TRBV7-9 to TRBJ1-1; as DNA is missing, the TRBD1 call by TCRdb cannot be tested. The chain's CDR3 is CASSAGTLEAFF.